This TCR beta chain was retrieved from a study of cytomegalovirus exposure and HLA in healthy donors. V was clipped by 4 bases and J by 0 bases, with 18 bases between them. CDR3 size: 17 residues. Germline V gene sequence: CDR1 MDHEN, CDR2 SYDVKM. The table lists this clone with a few counts. The PCR was carried out with 60 Vbeta primers and 13 Jbeta primers. Profiling relied on immunoSEQ multiplex PCR, and the TCRdb table lists in-frame clones only, not all of them. The sample holds 100,000 to 150,000 clones, roughly 73% seen once. At collection, donors were nominally healthy, but unrecorded immune exposures were probable.

The TCR originated in a man aged 55 to 70 in good health and CMV-seropositive. Sequenced material: PBMCs. The chain carries TRBV28 and TRBJ1-1; possible D gene TRBD1, 6 bases. As DNA, the CDR3 is TGTGCCAGCAGTTCCCACCGGGGGGCAGGAATGAACACTGAAGCTTTCTTT. It codes for CASSSHRGAGMNTEAFF.